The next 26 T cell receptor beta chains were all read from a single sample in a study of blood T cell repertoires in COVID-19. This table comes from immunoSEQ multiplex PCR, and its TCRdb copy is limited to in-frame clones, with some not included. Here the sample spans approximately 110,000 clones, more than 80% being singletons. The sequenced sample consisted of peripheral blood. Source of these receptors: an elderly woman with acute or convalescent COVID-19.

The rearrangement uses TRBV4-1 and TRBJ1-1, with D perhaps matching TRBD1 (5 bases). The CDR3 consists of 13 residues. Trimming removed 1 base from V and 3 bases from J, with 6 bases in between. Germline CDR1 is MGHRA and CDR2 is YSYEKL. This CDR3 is CASSQVGDTEAFF. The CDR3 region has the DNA TGCGCCAGCAGCCAAGTAGGGGACACTGAAGCTTTCTTT.

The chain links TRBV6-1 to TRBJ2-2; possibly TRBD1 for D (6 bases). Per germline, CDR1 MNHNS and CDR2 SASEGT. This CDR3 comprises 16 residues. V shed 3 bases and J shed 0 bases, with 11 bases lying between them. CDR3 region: CASSEPRTANTGELFF. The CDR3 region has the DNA TGTGCCAGCAGTGAGCCCCGGACAGCGAACACCGGGGAGCTGTTTTTT.

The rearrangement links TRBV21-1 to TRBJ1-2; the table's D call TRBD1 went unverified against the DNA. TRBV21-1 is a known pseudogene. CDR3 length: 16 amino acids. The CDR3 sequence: CASSNHFTPGRRGYTF. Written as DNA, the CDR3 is TGTGCCAGCAGCAACCACTTTACCCCAGGGCGACGGGGCTACACCTTC.

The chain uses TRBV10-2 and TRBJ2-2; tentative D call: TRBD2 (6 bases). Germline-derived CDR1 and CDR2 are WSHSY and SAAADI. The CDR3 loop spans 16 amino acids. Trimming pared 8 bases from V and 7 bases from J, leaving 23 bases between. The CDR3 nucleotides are TGCGCCAGCTGGGAAAGGGACTTTTCTTTGGGCGGGGAGCTGTTTTTT. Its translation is CASWERDFSLGGELFF.

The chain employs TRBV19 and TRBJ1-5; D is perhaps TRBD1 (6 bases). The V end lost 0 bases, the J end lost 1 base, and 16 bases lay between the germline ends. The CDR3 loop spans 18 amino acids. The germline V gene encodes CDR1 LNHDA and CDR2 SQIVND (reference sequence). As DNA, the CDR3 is TGTGCCAGTAGTATAGATGGGACGGGACATATGAGCAATCAGCCCCAGCATTTT. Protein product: CASSIDGTGHMSNQPQHF.

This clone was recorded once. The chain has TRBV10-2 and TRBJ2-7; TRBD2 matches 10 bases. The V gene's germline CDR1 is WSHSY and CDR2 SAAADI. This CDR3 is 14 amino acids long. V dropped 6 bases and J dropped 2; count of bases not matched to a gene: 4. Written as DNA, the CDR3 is TGCGCCAGCAGACTAGCGGGGACCACCTACGAGCAGTACTTC. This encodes CASRLAGTTYEQYF.

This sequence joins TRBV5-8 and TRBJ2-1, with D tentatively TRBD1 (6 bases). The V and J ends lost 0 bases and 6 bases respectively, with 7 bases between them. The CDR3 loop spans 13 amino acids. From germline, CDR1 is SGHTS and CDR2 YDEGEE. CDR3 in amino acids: CASSLGDTNEQFF. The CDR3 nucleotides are TGTGCCAGCAGCTTGGGGGACACCAATGAGCAGTTCTTC.

CDR3 sequence: CASRLQGSQPQHF. The CDR3 bases are TGTGCCAGTAGGCTACAGGGAAGTCAGCCCCAGCATTTT. The chain carries TRBV19 and TRBJ1-5, with D perhaps matching TRBD1 (6 bases). Germline V gene data show CDR1 as LNHDA and CDR2 as SQIVND (reference sequence). Trimming removed 6 bases from V and 6 bases from J, with 12 bases in between. The CDR3 extends over 13 amino acids.

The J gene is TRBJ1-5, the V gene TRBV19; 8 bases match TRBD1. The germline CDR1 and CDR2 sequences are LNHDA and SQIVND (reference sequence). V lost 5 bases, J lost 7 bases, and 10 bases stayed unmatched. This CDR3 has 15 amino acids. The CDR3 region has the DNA TGTGCCAGTAGTGAAGGGACAGGACCCCGGCAGCCCCAGCATTTT. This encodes CASSEGTGPRQPQHF.

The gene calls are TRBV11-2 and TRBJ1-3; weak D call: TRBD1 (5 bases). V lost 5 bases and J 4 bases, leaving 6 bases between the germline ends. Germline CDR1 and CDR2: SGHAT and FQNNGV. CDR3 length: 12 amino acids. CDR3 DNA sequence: TGTGCCAGCAGCCCAGGGGGAAACACCATATATTTT. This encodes CASSPGGNTIYF.

This CDR3 is CASSPTRQGFEAFF. CDR3 nucleotide sequence: TGTGCCAGCTCACCAACTCGACAGGGGTTTGAAGCTTTCTTT. The chain joins TRBV18 to TRBJ1-1; TRBD1 matches 8 bases. Germline loops: CDR1 KGHSH, CDR2 LQKENI. Trimming cost V 2 bases and J 7 bases; bases outside gene matches: 6. CDR3 length equals 14 residues.

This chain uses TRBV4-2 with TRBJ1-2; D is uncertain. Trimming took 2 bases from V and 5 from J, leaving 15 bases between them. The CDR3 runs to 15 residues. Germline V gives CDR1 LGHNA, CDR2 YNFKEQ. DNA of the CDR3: TGTGCCAGCAGCCAAAGTCGGTCGAGTGAGTATGGCTACACCTTC. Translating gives CASSQSRSSEYGYTF.

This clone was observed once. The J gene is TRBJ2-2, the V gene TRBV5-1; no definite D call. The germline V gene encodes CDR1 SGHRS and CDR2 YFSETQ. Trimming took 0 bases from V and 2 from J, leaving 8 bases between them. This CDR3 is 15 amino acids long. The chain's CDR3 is CASSLGAFNTGELFF. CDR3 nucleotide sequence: TGCGCCAGCAGCTTGGGAGCCTTCAACACCGGGGAGCTGTTTTTT.

In nucleotides, the CDR3 is TGCAGCGTTGAAAACAGGGGATTCAACACTGAAGCTTTCTTT. Its translation is CSVENRGFNTEAFF. The V call is TRBV29-1, the J call TRBJ1-1; 7 positions match TRBD1. CDR1 and CDR2 (germline): SQVTM, ANQGSEA. V shed 2 bases and J 2 bases; nucleotides not matched to a gene: 5. The CDR3 is 14 amino acids.

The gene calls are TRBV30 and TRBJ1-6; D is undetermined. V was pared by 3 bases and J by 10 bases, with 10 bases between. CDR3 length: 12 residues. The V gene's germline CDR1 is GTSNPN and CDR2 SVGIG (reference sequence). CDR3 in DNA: TGTGCCTGGAGGCGGGGAGGATCACCCCTCCACTTT. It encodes CAWRRGGSPLHF.

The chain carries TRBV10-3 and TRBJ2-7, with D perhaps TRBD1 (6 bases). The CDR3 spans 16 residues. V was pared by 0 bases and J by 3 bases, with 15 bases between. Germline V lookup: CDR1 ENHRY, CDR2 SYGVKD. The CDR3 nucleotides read TGTGCCATCAGTGAGTCGGGGGCACACGGGTTCTACGAGCAGTACTTC. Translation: CAISESGAHGFYEQYF.

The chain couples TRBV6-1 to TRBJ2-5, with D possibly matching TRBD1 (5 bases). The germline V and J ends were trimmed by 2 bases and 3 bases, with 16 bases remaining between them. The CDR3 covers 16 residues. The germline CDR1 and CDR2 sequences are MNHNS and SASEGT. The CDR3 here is CASSEYGRGTKETQYF. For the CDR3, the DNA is TGTGCCAGCAGTGAATACGGTAGGGGAACTAAAGAGACCCAGTACTTC.

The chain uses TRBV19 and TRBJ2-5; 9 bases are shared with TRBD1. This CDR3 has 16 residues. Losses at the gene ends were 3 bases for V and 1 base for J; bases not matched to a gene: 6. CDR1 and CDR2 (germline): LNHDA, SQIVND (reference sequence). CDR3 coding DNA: TGTGCCAGTAGTATCGGGACAGGGTTCGCCCAAGAGACCCAGTACTTC. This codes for CASSIGTGFAQETQYF.

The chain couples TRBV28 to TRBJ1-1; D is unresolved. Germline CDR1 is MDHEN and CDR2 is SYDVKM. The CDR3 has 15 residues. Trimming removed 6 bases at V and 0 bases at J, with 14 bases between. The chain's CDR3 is CASSPGSYMNTEAFF. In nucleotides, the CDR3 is TGTGCCAGCAGCCCCGGGTCTTACATGAACACTGAAGCTTTCTTT. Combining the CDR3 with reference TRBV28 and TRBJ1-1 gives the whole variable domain DVKVTQSSRYLVKRTGEKVFLECVQDMDHENMFWYRQDPGLGLRLIYFSYDVKMKEKGDIPEGYSVSREKKERFSLILESASTNQTSMYLCASSPGSYMNTEAFFGQGTRLTVV.

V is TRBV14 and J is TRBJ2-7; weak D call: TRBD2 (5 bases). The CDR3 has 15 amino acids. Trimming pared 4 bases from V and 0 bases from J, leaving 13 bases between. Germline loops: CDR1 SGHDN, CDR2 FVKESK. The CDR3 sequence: CASSPTRGISYEQYF. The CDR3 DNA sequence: TGTGCCAGCAGCCCCACCCGGGGTATCTCCTACGAGCAGTACTTC. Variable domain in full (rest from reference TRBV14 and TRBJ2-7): EAGVTQFPSHSVIEKGQTVTLRCDPISGHDNLYWYRRVMGKEIKFLLHFVKESKQDESGMPNNRFLAERTGGTYSTLKVQPAELEDSGVYFCASSPTRGISYEQYFGPGTRLTVT.

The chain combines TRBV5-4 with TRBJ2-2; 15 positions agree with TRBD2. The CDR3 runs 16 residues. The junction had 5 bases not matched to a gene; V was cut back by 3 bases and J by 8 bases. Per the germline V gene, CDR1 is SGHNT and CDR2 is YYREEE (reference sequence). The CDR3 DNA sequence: TGTGCCAGCAGCTCGGGACTAGCGGGGGGTCCTGGGGAGCTGTTTTTT. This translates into CASSSGLAGGPGELFF.

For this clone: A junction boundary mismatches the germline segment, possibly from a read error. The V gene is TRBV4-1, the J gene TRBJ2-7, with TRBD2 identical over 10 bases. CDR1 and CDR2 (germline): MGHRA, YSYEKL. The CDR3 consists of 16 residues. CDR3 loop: CASSQDRAGGPYEQYF. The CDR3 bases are TGCGCCAGCAGCCAGGACAGAGCGGGGGGGCCCTATGAGCAGTACTTC.

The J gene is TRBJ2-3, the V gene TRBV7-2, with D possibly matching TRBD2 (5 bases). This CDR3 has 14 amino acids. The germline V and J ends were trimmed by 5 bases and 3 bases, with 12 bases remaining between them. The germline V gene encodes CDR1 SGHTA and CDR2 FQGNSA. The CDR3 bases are TGTGCCAGCAGCCAACTCGGCGGGACAGATACGCAGTATTTT. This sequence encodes CASSQLGGTDTQYF.

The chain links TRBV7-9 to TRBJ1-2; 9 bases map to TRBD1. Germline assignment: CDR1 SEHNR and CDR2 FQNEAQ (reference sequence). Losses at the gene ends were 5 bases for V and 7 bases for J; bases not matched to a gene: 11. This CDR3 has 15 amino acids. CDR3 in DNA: TGTGCCAGCAGCGTAGGGGACAGGGAGACGGTTGGCTACACCTTC. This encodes CASSVGDRETVGYTF.

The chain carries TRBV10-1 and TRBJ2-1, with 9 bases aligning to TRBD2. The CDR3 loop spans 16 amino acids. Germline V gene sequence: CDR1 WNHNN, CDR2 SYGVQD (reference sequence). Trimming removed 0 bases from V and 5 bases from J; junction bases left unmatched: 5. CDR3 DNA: TGCGCCAGCAGTGAGTCGTTTGGGACTAGCCACAATGAGCAGTTCTTC. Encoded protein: CASSESFGTSHNEQFF.

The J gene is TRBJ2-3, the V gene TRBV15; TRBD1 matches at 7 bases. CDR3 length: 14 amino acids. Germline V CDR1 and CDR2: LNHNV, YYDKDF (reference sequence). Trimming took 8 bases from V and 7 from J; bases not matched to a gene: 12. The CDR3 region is CATSKDRPTNTQYF. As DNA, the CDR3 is TGTGCCACCTCAAAGGACAGGCCCACGAATACGCAGTATTTT.